Following are 28 T cell receptor beta chains from one sample sequenced in a study of blood T cells in healthy people across ages. Next came a second PCR, run for about 6 to 11 cycles, which used a sample-barcoded 5' primer along with a J-beta primer mix. TCRdb reprocessed the 5' RACE reads with MiXCR, giving one entry per CDR3 protein. Here the sample spans 1.5 million to 2 million distinct CDR3 sequences, about 35% being singletons. Specimen: blood. The source of these receptors is a woman in her twenties or thirties in good health.

This clonotype was observed a few times. The chain recombines TRBV12-3 or TRBV12-4 with TRBJ2-5; 8 nucleotides agree with TRBD1. The CDR3 runs 14 residues. V shed 3 bases, J shed 5 bases, and the junction held 5 bases outside the gene matches. The CDR3 loop reads CASSFTRTGETQYF. CDR3 DNA sequence: TGTGCCAGCAGTTTCACCCGGACAGGGGAGACCCAGTACTTC.

DNA of the CDR3: TGTGCCACCAATAATTTCGTGTCTAGGACAGGAACTGAAGCTTTCTTT. As protein: CATNNFVSRTGTEAFF. V gene TRBV27 combines with J gene TRBJ1-1; 7 positions match TRBD1. V lost 10 bases, J lost 5 bases, and 19 bases stayed unmatched. Germline V gene data show CDR1 as MNHEY and CDR2 as SMNVEV (reference sequence). This CDR3 region has 16 residues.

This clonotype showed up just a few times. The chain recombines TRBV6-1 with TRBJ2-7; no clear D gene. The CDR3 contains 14 residues. In germline, CDR1 is MNHNS, CDR2 SASEGT. V lost 0 bases to trimming and J lost 2 bases, with 8 bases between them. The CDR3 loop is CASSEAFNPYEQYF. The CDR3, as DNA: TGTGCCAGCAGTGAAGCCTTCAATCCCTACGAGCAGTACTTC.

This chain connects TRBV5-1 to TRBJ2-3, with D uncertain. Trimming took off 5 bases at V and 3 bases at J, with 13 bases between the two ends. From germline, CDR1 is SGHRS and CDR2 YFSETQ. This CDR3 has 14 residues. CDR3 amino acids: CASSSGPPTDTQYF. The CDR3 DNA sequence: TGCGCCAGCAGTTCCGGGCCCCCTACAGATACGCAGTATTTT.

This chain joins TRBV4-1 and TRBJ1-1; 10 positions agree with TRBD1. The junction had 8 bases not matched to a gene; V was cut back by 0 bases and J by 1 base. This CDR3 contains 18 residues. CDR1 is MGHRA, CDR2 YSYEKL, per germline. CDR3 nucleotides: TGCGCCAGCAGCCAAGATAGAGGACAGGGGGTTAAGAACACTGAAGCTTTCTTT. Its translation is CASSQDRGQGVKNTEAFF.

This chain joins TRBV4-2 and TRBJ2-1; 7 nucleotides line up with TRBD2. The length of the CDR3 is 15 residues. Germline lookup yields CDR1 LGHNA and CDR2 YNFKEQ. The V and J ends lost 0 bases and 7 bases, in that order; junction bases with no gene match: 6. CDR3 in amino acids: CASSQDPPGGNEQFF. The CDR3 DNA follows: TGTGCCAGCAGCCAAGATCCACCCGGGGGGAATGAGCAGTTCTTC.

The chain recombines TRBV18 with TRBJ1-1, with D uncertain. The CDR3 length is 13 residues. V was pared by 2 bases and J by 3 bases, with 7 bases between. CDR1 is KGHSH and CDR2 is LQKENI in the germline V gene. Here the CDR3 DNA reads TGTGCCAGCTCACCAAATTCGGACACTGAAGCTTTCTTT. Amino acid sequence: CASSPNSDTEAFF.

The rearrangement uses TRBV9 and TRBJ2-1; possibly TRBD2 for D (5 bases). The CDR3 is 13 residues long. V was pared by 3 bases and J by 7 bases, with 11 bases between. The germline gives CDR1 SGDLS, CDR2 YYNGEE. The CDR3 coding sequence is TGTGCCAGCAGCGGTGCTAGCTGGAATGAGCAGTTCTTC. Protein product: CASSGASWNEQFF.

The V gene is TRBV20-1, the J gene TRBJ1-2; TRBD1 aligns across 10 bases. The CDR3 length is 14 residues. J was trimmed by 6 bases and V by 2 bases; bases with no gene match: 6. Germline V CDR1 and CDR2: DFQATT, SNEGSKA (reference sequence). In DNA form, the CDR3 reads TGCAGTGCTAGAACCGGGACAGGGGATCATGGCTACACCTTC. Translation: CSARTGTGDHGYTF.

V is TRBV10-3 and J is TRBJ1-5; D not certain. Deletions cut 0 bases from V and 6 bases from J, with 6 bases between. CDR3 length equals 13 residues. The germline CDR1 and CDR2 sequences are ENHRY and SYGVKD. The CDR3 sequence is CAISESSSQPQHF. The CDR3 nucleotides are TGTGCCATCAGTGAGTCTTCGAGTCAGCCCCAGCATTTT.

The table lists this clonotype with many counts. This chain joins TRBV11-2 and TRBJ2-7; 7 bases fit TRBD1. The V and J ends lost 4 bases and 5 bases, in that order; junction bases with no gene match: 8. This CDR3 is 14 amino acids long. From germline, CDR1 is SGHAT and CDR2 FQNNGV. The CDR3 loop reads CASSSNRGGNEQYF. In DNA form, the CDR3 reads TGTGCCAGCAGCTCCAACAGGGGTGGGAACGAGCAGTACTTC. Supplemented by reference TRBV11-2 and TRBJ2-7, the full variable domain reads EAGVAQSPRYKIIEKRQSVAFWCNPISGHATLYWYQQILGQGPKLLIQFQNNGVVDDSQLPKDRFSAERLKGVDSTLKIQPAKLEDSAVYLCASSSNRGGNEQYFGPGTRLTVT.

This clonotype was observed a few times. V and J are TRBV20-1 and TRBJ2-1; 8 bases are a match to TRBD2. Germline trimming cut 1 base from V and 9 bases from J; bases unmatched to any gene: 5. The CDR3 is made up of 13 amino acids. In germline, CDR1 is DFQATT, CDR2 SNEGSKA (reference sequence). The chain's CDR3 is CSARVGTRIEQFF. The CDR3 nucleotides are TGCAGTGCTAGAGTCGGGACTAGAATTGAGCAGTTCTTC.

In this sample, this clonotype turned up many times. The V and J genes are TRBV12-3 or TRBV12-4 and TRBJ1-5; 7 bases align to TRBD1. The CDR3 loop spans 14 amino acids. V gave up 6 bases and J gave up 1 base; unmatched junction bases: 3. CDR3 nucleotide sequence: TGTGCCAGCAGCTTGGGACAGAGCAATCAGCCCCAGCATTTT. This sequence encodes CASSLGQSNQPQHF.

A few counts support this clonotype. This rearrangement joins TRBV6-2 or TRBV6-3 to TRBJ2-7, with 11 bases aligning to TRBD2. This CDR3 comprises 15 residues. The V and J ends lost 2 bases and 2 bases, in that order; junction bases with no gene match: 2. Germline assignment: CDR1 MNHEY and CDR2 SVGEGT. CDR3 nucleotides: TGTGCCAGCAGTTACGAACTAGCGGGAGCCTACGAGCAGTACTTC. Translated: CASSYELAGAYEQYF.

This sequence joins TRBV9 and TRBJ1-5; a weak D match, TRBD1 (6 bases). Germline V gene data show CDR1 as SGDLS and CDR2 as YYNGEE. The CDR3 has 16 amino acids. The V end was cut by 3 bases, the J end by 7 bases, with 20 bases between. Written as DNA, the CDR3 is TGTGCCAGCAGCGAGGGGACGGGGGGCTCGGGACAGCCCCAGCATTTT. Translated, it gives CASSEGTGGSGQPQHF.

This rearrangement joins TRBV7-3 to TRBJ1-1; unclear D gene. Germline V gives CDR1 SGHTA, CDR2 FQGTGA. The germline V and J ends were trimmed by 0 bases and 1 base, with 6 bases remaining between them. The CDR3 has 14 residues. CDR3 region: CASSLTSSNTEAFF. As DNA, the CDR3 is TGTGCCAGCAGCTTAACGTCCTCGAACACTGAAGCTTTCTTT.

V usage is TRBV28 and J usage is TRBJ2-3; weak D call: TRBD1 (6 bases). This CDR3 has 12 residues. Trimming pared 10 bases from V and 3 bases from J, leaving 11 bases between. In germline, CDR1 is MDHEN, CDR2 SYDVKM. The CDR3 protein is CATVDRTDTQYF. The CDR3 DNA is TGTGCCACCGTAGACAGGACAGATACGCAGTATTTT. Drawing the rest from reference TRBV28 and TRBJ2-3, the complete variable domain is DVKVTQSSRYLVKRTGEKVFLECVQDMDHENMFWYRQDPGLGLRLIYFSYDVKMKEKGDIPEGYSVSREKKERFSLILESASTNQTSMYLCATVDRTDTQYFGPGTRLTVL.

The CDR3, as DNA: TGTGCCAGCAGCCTCCTAGCGGGTTTGACCTACAATGAGCAGTTCTTC. It is translated as CASSLLAGLTYNEQFF. The chain couples TRBV7-3 to TRBJ2-1; 8 bases fit TRBD2. Trimming removed 5 bases from V and 2 bases from J; junction bases left unmatched: 8. In germline, CDR1 is SGHTA, CDR2 FQGTGA. The CDR3 length is 16 residues. The variable domain in full, with the rest retrieved from reference TRBV7-3 and TRBJ2-1, is GAGVSQTPSNKVTEKGKYVELRCDPISGHTALYWYRQSLGQGPEFLIYFQGTGAADDSGLPNDRFFAVRPEGSVSTLKIQRTERGDSAVYLCASSLLAGLTYNEQFFGPGTRLTVL.

This clonotype was picked up a small number of times. The J gene is TRBJ2-3, the V gene TRBV7-9; 10 bases line up with TRBD2. The CDR3 runs 15 residues. Germline V gene lookup returns CDR1 SEHNR and CDR2 FQNEAQ (reference sequence). J was trimmed by 5 bases and V by 5 bases; bases with no gene match: 7. This CDR3 reads CASSPQREGEDTQYF. The CDR3 DNA follows: TGTGCCAGCAGCCCTCAGCGGGAGGGGGAAGATACGCAGTATTTT.

Ten or more counts support this clonotype. The V and J genes are TRBV10-3 and TRBJ1-2; 9 nucleotides line up with TRBD1. V shed 6 bases and J 8 bases; nucleotides not matched to a gene: 10. The CDR3 is 14 residues long. In germline, CDR1 is ENHRY, CDR2 SYGVKD. CDR3 coding DNA: TGTGCCATCAGCCCCGACAGGGGGTTACGCGGCTACACCTTC. Translating it yields CAISPDRGLRGYTF.

The sample holds many counts of this clonotype. As DNA, the CDR3 is TGTGCCAGCAGCTTAGGGCTAGCGGGACCAGGAAGGACAGATACGCAGTATTTT. Its protein product is CASSLGLAGPGRTDTQYF. This rearrangement joins TRBV7-3 to TRBJ2-3; 9 bases line up with TRBD2. This CDR3 spans 18 amino acids. Germline CDR1 and CDR2: SGHTA and FQGTGA. The trim removed 2 bases at V and 3 bases at J, leaving 12 bases unmatched.

Of note for this clonotype: The junction shows a germline mismatch at one end, possibly a read error. This chain links TRBV10-3 with TRBJ1-2, with 10 nucleotides matching TRBD1. The length of the CDR3 is 14 residues. CDR1 ENHRY and CDR2 SYGVKD come from the germline V gene. The CDR3 protein is CAITEGQGNYGCTF. The DNA for the CDR3 is TGTGCCATCACCGAGGGACAGGGGAACTATGGCTGCACCTTC.

The chain has TRBV6-2 or TRBV6-3 and TRBJ1-4, with 7 bases that match TRBD1. The CDR3 contains 15 residues. Germline V lookup: CDR1 MNHEY, CDR2 SVGEGT. J was trimmed by 5 bases and V by 6 bases; bases with no gene match: 9. This CDR3 reads CASRPNRGRNEKLFF. As DNA, the CDR3 is TGTGCCAGCAGACCCAACAGGGGCAGGAATGAAAAACTGTTTTTT.

The gene calls are TRBV28 and TRBJ2-7; TRBD2 might be the D (5 bases). The germline V and J ends were trimmed by 4 bases and 4 bases, with 17 bases remaining between them. CDR1 is MDHEN, CDR2 SYDVKM, per germline. The CDR3 totals 15 residues. The CDR3 sequence is CASSSRSVGFYEQYF. DNA for the CDR3: TGTGCCAGCAGTTCTCGTAGCGTAGGGTTTTACGAGCAGTACTTC.

This clonotype turned up a few times. The CDR3 protein is CASSYPVGFSTDTQYF. The DNA for the CDR3 is TGTGCCAGCAGTTACCCAGTAGGGTTTAGCACAGATACGCAGTATTTT. The V gene is TRBV6-2 or TRBV6-3, the J gene TRBJ2-3; D not certain. Per germline, CDR1 MNHEY and CDR2 SVGEGT. Trimming shortened V by 2 bases and J by 0 bases, and 12 bases separated the two germline ends. This CDR3 has 16 amino acids.

This clonotype was observed at least ten times. The chain recombines TRBV13 with TRBJ2-3; TRBD2 matches 10 bases. The CDR3 totals 16 residues. Per germline, CDR1 PRHDT and CDR2 FYEKMQ (reference sequence). V dropped 2 bases and J dropped 5; count of bases not matched to a gene: 7. This CDR3 is CASSLFGLAAEDTQYF. The CDR3 coding sequence is TGTGCCAGCAGCTTATTTGGACTAGCGGCTGAAGATACGCAGTATTTT.

This clonotype has more than one count but fewer than ten. The rearrangement uses TRBV20-1 and TRBJ2-5; TRBD1 matches at 7 bases. The CDR3 has 15 amino acids. Germline V gene lookup returns CDR1 DFQATT and CDR2 SNEGSKA (reference sequence). Trimming removed 3 bases from V and 0 bases from J; junction bases left unmatched: 7. The CDR3 DNA sequence: TGCAGTGCTAGTACCCGGGACAGCTACCAAGAGACCCAGTACTTC. It specifies CSASTRDSYQETQYF.

The V gene is TRBV6-2 or TRBV6-3, the J gene TRBJ2-1; 10 nucleotides agree with TRBD1. In germline, CDR1 is MNHEY, CDR2 SVGEGT. This CDR3 spans 17 amino acids. The V segment lost 5 bases and the J segment 6 bases; nucleotides outside the gene matches: 13. As DNA, the CDR3 is TGTGCCAGCAGTAATTCCGTTCAGCGGGACAGGGGCAATGAGCAGTTCTTC. Translation: CASSNSVQRDRGNEQFF.